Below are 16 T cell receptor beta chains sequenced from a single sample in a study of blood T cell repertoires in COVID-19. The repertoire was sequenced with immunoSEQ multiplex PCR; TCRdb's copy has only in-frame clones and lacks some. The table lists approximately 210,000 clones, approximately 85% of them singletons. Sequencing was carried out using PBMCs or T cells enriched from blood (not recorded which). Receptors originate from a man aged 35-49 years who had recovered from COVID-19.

The CDR3 is CASSGGEIDTEAFF. DNA of the CDR3: TGTGCCAGCAGCGGAGGGGAGATCGACACTGAAGCTTTCTTT. The V and J genes are TRBV5-4 and TRBJ1-1; the D gene is possibly TRBD1 (5 bases). Germline lookup yields CDR1 SGHNT and CDR2 YYREEE (reference sequence). The CDR3 sequence is 14 residues long. V lost 4 bases, J lost 3 bases, and 13 bases lay in between.

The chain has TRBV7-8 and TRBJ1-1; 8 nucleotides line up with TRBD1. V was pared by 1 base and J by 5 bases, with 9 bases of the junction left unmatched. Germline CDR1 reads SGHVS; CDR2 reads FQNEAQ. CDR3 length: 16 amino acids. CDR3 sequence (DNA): TGTGCCAGCAGCTTAGTATCGGACAGGGCGCGGACTGAAGCTTTCTTT. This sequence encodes CASSLVSDRARTEAFF.

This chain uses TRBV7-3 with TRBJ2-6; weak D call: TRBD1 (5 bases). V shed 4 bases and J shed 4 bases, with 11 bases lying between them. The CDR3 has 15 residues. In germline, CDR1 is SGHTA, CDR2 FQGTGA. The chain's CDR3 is CASSSSGPGANVLTF. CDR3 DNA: TGTGCCAGCAGCTCCTCAGGGCCCGGGGCCAACGTCCTGACTTTC.

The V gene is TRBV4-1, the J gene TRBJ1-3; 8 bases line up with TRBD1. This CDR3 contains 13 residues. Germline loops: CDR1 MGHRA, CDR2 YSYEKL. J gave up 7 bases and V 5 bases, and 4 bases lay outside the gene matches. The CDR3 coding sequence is TGCGCCAGCAGCGTACAGGGGGGTAACACCATATATTTT. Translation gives CASSVQGGNTIYF.

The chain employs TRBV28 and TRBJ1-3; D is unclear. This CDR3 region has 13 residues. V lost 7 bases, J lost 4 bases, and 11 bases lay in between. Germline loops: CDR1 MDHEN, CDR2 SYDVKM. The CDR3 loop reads CASTTPGGNTIYF. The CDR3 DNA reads TGTGCCAGCACCACCCCGGGAGGAAACACCATATATTTT.

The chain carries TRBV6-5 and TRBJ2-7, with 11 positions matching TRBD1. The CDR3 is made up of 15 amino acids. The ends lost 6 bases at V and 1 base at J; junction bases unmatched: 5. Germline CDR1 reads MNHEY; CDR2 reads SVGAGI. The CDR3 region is CASRPGQGGSYEQYV. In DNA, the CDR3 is TGTGCCAGCAGACCGGGACAGGGGGGATCCTACGAGCAGTACGTC.

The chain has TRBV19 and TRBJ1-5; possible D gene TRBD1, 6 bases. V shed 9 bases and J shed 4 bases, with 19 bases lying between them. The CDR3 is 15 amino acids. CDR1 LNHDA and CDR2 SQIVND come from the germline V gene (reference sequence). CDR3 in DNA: TGTGCCAGCCATAGTCCAGACAGGATTAATCAGCCCCAGCATTTT. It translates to CASHSPDRINQPQHF.

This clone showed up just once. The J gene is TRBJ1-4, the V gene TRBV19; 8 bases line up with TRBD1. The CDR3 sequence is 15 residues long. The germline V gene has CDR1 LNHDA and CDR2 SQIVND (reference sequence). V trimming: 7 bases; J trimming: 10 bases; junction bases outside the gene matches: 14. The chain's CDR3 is CASTRRGQEYGKLFF. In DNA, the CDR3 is TGTGCCAGTACAAGGAGGGGACAGGAATACGGAAAACTGTTTTTT.

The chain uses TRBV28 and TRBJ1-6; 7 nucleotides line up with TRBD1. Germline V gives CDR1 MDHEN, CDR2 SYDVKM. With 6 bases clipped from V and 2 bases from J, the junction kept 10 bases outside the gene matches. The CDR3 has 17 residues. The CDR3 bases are TGTGCCAGCAGCCCCAGGACAGGATACACCTATAATTCACCCCTCCACTTT. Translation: CASSPRTGYTYNSPLHF.

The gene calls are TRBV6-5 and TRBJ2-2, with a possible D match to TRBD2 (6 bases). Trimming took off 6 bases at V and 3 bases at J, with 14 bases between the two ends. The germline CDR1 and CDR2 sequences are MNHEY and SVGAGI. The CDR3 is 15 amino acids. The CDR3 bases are TGTGCCAGCAGCTTCTATCGGAGGGACACCGGGGAGCTGTTTTTT. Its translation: CASSFYRRDTGELFF.

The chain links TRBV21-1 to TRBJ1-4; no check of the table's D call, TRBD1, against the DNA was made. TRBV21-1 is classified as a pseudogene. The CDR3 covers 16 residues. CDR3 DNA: TGTGCCAGCAGCAAAGTAGAGAGGGACAGGGGTGAAAAACTGTTTTTT. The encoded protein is CASSKVERDRGEKLFF.

CDR3 nucleotide sequence: TGTGCCAGCAGCTTAACCGGAGGCCTCGGCAATGAGCAGTTCTTC. Protein: CASSLTGGLGNEQFF. The chain links TRBV7-3 to TRBJ2-1; the D gene is possibly TRBD2 (5 bases). CDR3 length: 15 amino acids. Trimming removed 0 bases at V and 6 bases at J, with 12 bases between. Germline CDR1 reads SGHTA; CDR2 reads FQGTGA.

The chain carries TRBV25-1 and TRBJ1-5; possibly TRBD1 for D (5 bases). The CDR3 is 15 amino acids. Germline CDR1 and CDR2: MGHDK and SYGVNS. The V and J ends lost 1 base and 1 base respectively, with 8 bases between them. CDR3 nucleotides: TGTGCCAGCAGTGAATGGGGGGAGAGCAATCAGCCCCAGCATTTT. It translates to CASSEWGESNQPQHF.

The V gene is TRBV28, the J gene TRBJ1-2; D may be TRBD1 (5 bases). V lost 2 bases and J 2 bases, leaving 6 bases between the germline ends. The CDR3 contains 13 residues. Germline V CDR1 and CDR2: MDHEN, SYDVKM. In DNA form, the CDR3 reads TGTGCCAGCAGTTTACGACAGAACTATGGCTACACCTTC. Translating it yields CASSLRQNYGYTF.

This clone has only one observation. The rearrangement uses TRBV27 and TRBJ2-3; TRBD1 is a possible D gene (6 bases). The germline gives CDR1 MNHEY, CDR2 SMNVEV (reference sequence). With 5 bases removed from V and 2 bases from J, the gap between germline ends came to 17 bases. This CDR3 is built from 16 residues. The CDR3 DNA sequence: TGTGCCAGCAGTCCGCTACAGGGACCTGCCACAGATACGCAGTATTTT. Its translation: CASSPLQGPATDTQYF.

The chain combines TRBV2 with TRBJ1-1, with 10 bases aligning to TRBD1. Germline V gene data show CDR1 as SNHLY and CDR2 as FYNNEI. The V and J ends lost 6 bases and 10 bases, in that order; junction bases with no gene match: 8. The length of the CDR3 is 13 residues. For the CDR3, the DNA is TGTGCCAGCAGATGGACAGGGGGGAACGTAGCTTTCTTT. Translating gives CASRWTGGNVAFF.